Shown below are 24 T cell receptor beta chains from a single sample sequenced in a study of human T cells and chemical hapten exposure. TCRdb reanalysed the RACE reads using MiXCR and keeps one entry per CDR3 protein. The sample lists 35,000 or so distinct CDR3 sequences, 5.5% to 8% occurring once. Time point noted: patch test 1, 2 weeks after DPC sensitization. Treatment: therapeutic diphenylcyclopropenone sensitization with weekly scalp DPC. The study extracted total RNA from unfractionated whole blood. The sample in question was whole blood, obtained in connection with sensitization to the hapten diphenylcyclopropenone (DPC). Every receptor here comes from a woman between 25 and 40 years old with alopecia areata. Some clones in this sample may be carry-over from other donors' samples.

This clonotype was seen more than once but under ten times. The genes are TRBV6-2 or TRBV6-3 and TRBJ2-5; unclear D gene. From germline, CDR1 is MNHEY and CDR2 SVGEGT. Deletions cut 0 bases from V and 4 bases from J, with 9 bases between. The length of the CDR3 is 14 residues. CDR3 nucleotide sequence: TGTGCCAGCAGTTACTCGAGTTTAAGAGAGACCCAGTACTTC. Translating it yields CASSYSSLRETQYF.

There are many counts of this clonotype. The chain has TRBV24-1 and TRBJ2-3; possibly TRBD2 for D (5 bases). V was pared by 4 bases and J by 4 bases, with 20 bases between. This CDR3 spans 17 amino acids. Germline V gene data show CDR1 as KGHDR and CDR2 as SFDVKD. CDR3 loop: CATSDPFSLKGADTQYF. CDR3 nucleotides: TGTGCCACCAGTGACCCTTTTTCCCTAAAGGGAGCAGATACGCAGTATTTT.

This clonotype showed up many times. CDR3 DNA sequence: TGCGCCAGCAGAGATCCAGGGTTCTCCTACAATGAGCAGTTCTTC. Encoded protein: CASRDPGFSYNEQFF. The chain joins TRBV4-1 to TRBJ2-1, with TRBD1 as a possible D gene (5 bases). The V end was cut by 6 bases, the J end by 0 bases, with 12 bases between. The length of the CDR3 is 15 residues. Germline CDR1 reads MGHRA; CDR2 reads YSYEKL.

This clonotype was detected only a few times. The chain links TRBV11-1 to TRBJ2-7; 12 nucleotides agree with TRBD1. CDR1 is SGHAT and CDR2 is FQDESV in the germline V gene (reference sequence). J lost 6 bases, V lost 4 bases, and 4 bases had no gene match. This CDR3 is 14 amino acids long. The CDR3 protein is CASSSGTGGSEQYF. DNA of the CDR3: TGTGCCAGCAGCTCCGGGACAGGGGGCTCCGAGCAGTACTTC.

This clonotype was seen repeatedly, ten times or more. The chain has TRBV14 and TRBJ1-1; D not certain. This CDR3 spans 13 amino acids. Germline assignment: CDR1 SGHDN and CDR2 FVKESK. Trimming shortened V by 4 bases and J by 1 base, and 7 bases separated the two germline ends. The CDR3 is CASSLWTNTEAFF. The CDR3 DNA follows: TGTGCCAGCAGCCTATGGACGAACACTGAAGCTTTCTTT.

The CDR3 DNA sequence: TGTGCCAGCAGCCAAGATCGGGCGGATGAAGCTTTCTTT. As protein: CASSQDRADEAFF. The V gene is TRBV3-1, the J gene TRBJ1-1; D gene unclear. Germline CDR1 reads LGHDT; CDR2 reads YNNKEL (reference sequence). The CDR3 has 13 amino acids. V was pared by 0 bases and J by 7 bases, with 9 bases between.

This clonotype was counted only a few times. The gene calls are TRBV2 and TRBJ1-1; 9 bases are a match to TRBD1. CDR3 length equals 11 residues. Germline V CDR1 and CDR2: SNHLY, FYNNEI. Germline trimming cut 10 bases from V and 4 bases from J; bases unmatched to any gene: 1. The CDR3 sequence is CAIQGATEAFF. CDR3 coding DNA: TGTGCCATACAGGGGGCCACTGAAGCTTTCTTT.

Remarks on this clonotype: A much larger clone lies one base from this, so it may be a read error. This sequence joins TRBV29-1 and TRBJ2-1; TRBD2 is a possible D gene (7 bases). V was clipped by 7 bases and J by 9 bases, with 19 bases between them. Germline loops: CDR1 SQVTM, CDR2 ANQGSEA. The CDR3 is 13 residues long. CDR3 in amino acids: CSARSAGAAEQFF. The CDR3 nucleotides are TGCAGCGCAAGGAGCGCGGGGGCCGCTGAGCAGTTCTTC.

This clonotype was counted at least ten times. The chain is built from TRBV28 and TRBJ2-1, with a weak D call TRBD2 (5 bases). Germline CDR1 reads MDHEN; CDR2 reads SYDVKM. The CDR3 is 11 amino acids. Trimming left V 2 bases short and J 12 bases short, with 8 bases between. The CDR3 loop reads CASSLETTQFF. The DNA for the CDR3 is TGTGCCAGCAGTTTAGAGACTACGCAGTTCTTC.

This clonotype was picked up a small number of times. The V gene is TRBV11-1, the J gene TRBJ2-3, with D tentatively TRBD1 or TRBD2 (5 bases each). The CDR3 totals 15 residues. V was clipped by 3 bases and J by 2 bases, with 12 bases between them. CDR1 and CDR2 (germline): SGHAT, FQDESV (reference sequence). This CDR3 is CASSLGRTLTDTQYF. In DNA form, the CDR3 reads TGTGCCAGCAGCTTGGGACGGACCCTCACAGATACGCAGTATTTT.

This clonotype was counted many times. The V and J genes are TRBV20-1 and TRBJ2-7, with D perhaps TRBD2 (5 bases). The germline V gene has CDR1 DFQATT and CDR2 SNEGSKA (reference sequence). This CDR3 has 12 amino acids. Trimming cost V 5 bases and J 8 bases, with 16 bases left between them. Here the CDR3 DNA reads TGCAGTGCTCGGGATGAACCCTTCCAGCAGTACTTC. Translated, it gives CSARDEPFQQYF.

This clonotype was observed at least ten times. This chain links TRBV5-1 with TRBJ1-1; D not resolved. CDR3 length equals 16 residues. The germline V gene encodes CDR1 SGHRS and CDR2 YFSETQ. V lost 3 bases and J 1 base, leaving 16 bases between the germline ends. The CDR3 reads CASSWDVGQRNTEAFF. DNA for the CDR3: TGCGCCAGCAGCTGGGATGTGGGTCAGAGGAACACTGAAGCTTTCTTT.

This clonotype turned up a few times. The DNA for the CDR3 is TGTGCCAGCAGCTTCTTTTTACCAGGACAGCCCGGGGAGCTGTTTTTT. Translation gives CASSFFLPGQPGELFF. This chain joins TRBV7-3 and TRBJ2-2; perhaps TRBD1 as D (6 bases). This CDR3 spans 16 amino acids. V lost 3 bases and J 6 bases, leaving 17 bases between the germline ends. Looked up from germline, CDR1 is SGHTA and CDR2 is FQGTGA.

This clonotype was observed many times. The chain carries TRBV6-4 and TRBJ2-1; 10 bases are shared with TRBD2. The CDR3 is 16 amino acids. The ends lost 0 bases at V and 15 bases at J; junction bases unmatched: 14. Germline V gene lookup returns CDR1 MRHNA and CDR2 SNTAGT. The CDR3 DNA follows: TGTGCCAGCAGTGACTCGAGTATCCCTAGCGGGGGCCGGATGTTCTTC. This gives the protein CASSDSSIPSGGRMFF.

A few counts support this clonotype. The chain employs TRBV4-2 and TRBJ1-5; D gene unclear. Germline V gene lookup returns CDR1 LGHNA and CDR2 YNFKEQ. The CDR3 has 16 residues. V lost 2 bases and J 1 base, leaving 12 bases between the germline ends. The CDR3 region has the DNA TGTGCCAGCAGCCAACAGGACCCCAACAGCAATCAGCCCCAGCATTTT. Translating gives CASSQQDPNSNQPQHF.

This clonotype was detected ten times or more. The rearrangement links TRBV12-3 or TRBV12-4 to TRBJ1-2; D not certain. Trimming stripped 5 bases from V and 2 bases from J, with 9 bases between. This CDR3 contains 13 residues. The DNA for the CDR3 is TGTGCCAGCAGTCCACATCAGAACTATGGCTACACCTTC. It codes for CASSPHQNYGYTF.

The rearrangement uses TRBV3-1 and TRBJ2-3; tentatively, D is TRBD2 (7 bases). This CDR3 has 16 residues. V was cut by 4 bases and J by 3 bases, with 17 bases left in between. Germline V gene lookup returns CDR1 LGHDT and CDR2 YNNKEL (reference sequence). The CDR3 is CASSPKRGGVTDTQYF. CDR3 DNA: TGTGCCAGCAGCCCCAAGAGGGGGGGCGTAACAGATACGCAGTATTTT.

This clonotype was recorded many times. The rearrangement uses TRBV20-1 and TRBJ2-7; D is unclear. Germline V CDR1 and CDR2: DFQATT, SNEGSKA (reference sequence). The CDR3 loop spans 13 amino acids. V lost 0 bases to trimming and J lost 3 bases, with 9 bases between them. The CDR3 bases are TGCAGTGCTAGAGATCCTCACAGCTACGAGCAGTACTTC. Translated, it gives CSARDPHSYEQYF.

In its sample, this clonotype ranks as medium-sized. The rearrangement links TRBV9 to TRBJ2-5, with D possibly being TRBD2 (6 bases). V gave up 2 bases and J gave up 1 base, with 9 bases separating them. The CDR3 runs 14 residues. The germline V gene has CDR1 SGDLS and CDR2 YYNGEE. The CDR3 spells CASSVSGLQETQYF. DNA of the CDR3: TGTGCCAGCAGCGTTAGCGGACTCCAAGAGACCCAGTACTTC.

This clonotype was counted at least ten times. This chain connects TRBV29-1 to TRBJ2-5, with 13 nucleotides matching TRBD2. J lost 2 bases, V lost 4 bases, and 1 base had no gene match. Germline V lookup: CDR1 SQVTM, CDR2 ANQGSEA. The CDR3 consists of 14 residues. The CDR3 DNA sequence: TGCAGCGTTGGGACTAGCGGGGGACAAGAGACCCAGTACTTC. Translated, it gives CSVGTSGGQETQYF.

This clonotype was seen a few times. The chain couples TRBV3-1 to TRBJ2-1; no firm D call. Germline V gene sequence: CDR1 LGHDT, CDR2 YNNKEL (reference sequence). The CDR3 sequence is 11 residues long. The V end lost 4 bases, the J end lost 10 bases, and 8 bases lay between the germline ends. The CDR3 sequence is CASSLYGEQFF. The CDR3 nucleotides read TGTGCCAGCAGCCTGTACGGGGAGCAGTTCTTC.

A few counts support this clonotype. This rearrangement joins TRBV6-2 or TRBV6-3 to TRBJ1-5, with D perhaps TRBD1 (6 bases). The CDR3 is 12 amino acids. The V end lost 8 bases, the J end lost 4 bases, and 9 bases lay between the germline ends. Germline V gene sequence: CDR1 MNHEY, CDR2 SVGEGT. The CDR3 reads CASARGNQPQHF. CDR3 in DNA: TGTGCCAGCGCCAGGGGAAATCAGCCCCAGCATTTT.

The sample holds a few counts of this clonotype. This chain uses TRBV4-3 with TRBJ1-4; D gene ambiguous. Per the germline V gene, CDR1 is LGHNA and CDR2 is YSLEER. V lost 1 base, J lost 13 bases, and 16 bases lay in between. There are 14 residues in the CDR3. DNA of the CDR3: TGCGCCAGCAGCCAAGGTCGGACGGCATTTACACTGTTTTTT. Translation: CASSQGRTAFTLFF.

The genes are TRBV5-6 and TRBJ2-3; TRBD1 matches 8 bases. The CDR3 length is 16 residues. The V segment lost 4 bases and the J segment 2 bases; nucleotides outside the gene matches: 9. CDR1 is SGHDT, CDR2 YYEEEE, per germline. The CDR3 sequence: CASSSTGQEDTDTQYF. The CDR3 nucleotides are TGTGCCAGCAGCAGCACGGGACAGGAGGACACAGATACGCAGTATTTT.